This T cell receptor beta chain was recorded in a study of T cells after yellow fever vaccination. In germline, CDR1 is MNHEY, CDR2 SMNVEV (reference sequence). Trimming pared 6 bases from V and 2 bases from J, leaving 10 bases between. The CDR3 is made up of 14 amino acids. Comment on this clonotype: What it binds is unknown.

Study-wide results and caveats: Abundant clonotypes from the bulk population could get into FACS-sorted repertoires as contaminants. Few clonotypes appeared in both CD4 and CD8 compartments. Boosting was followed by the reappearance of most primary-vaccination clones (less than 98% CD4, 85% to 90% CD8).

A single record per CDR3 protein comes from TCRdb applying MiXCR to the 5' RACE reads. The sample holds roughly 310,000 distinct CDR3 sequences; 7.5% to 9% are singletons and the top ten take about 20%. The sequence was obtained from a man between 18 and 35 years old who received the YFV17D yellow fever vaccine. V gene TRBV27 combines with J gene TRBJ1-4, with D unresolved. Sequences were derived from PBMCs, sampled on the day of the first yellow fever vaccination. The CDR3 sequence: CASRAGLTNEKLFF. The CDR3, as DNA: TGTGCCAGCAGGGCGGGGTTGACTAATGAAAAACTGTTTTTT.